This TCR beta chain comes out of a study of CD8+ T cells in alopecia areata (dated by TCRdb to the late 2010s). Regarding the study in general: Treated patients were enrolled in an open-label pilot trial of oral tofacitinib at 5 to 10 mg twice daily for moderate-to-severe alopecia areata. Tofacitinib was given for 6 to 18 months, followed by 6 months of follow-up off drug to assess delayed response and recurrence. The study used high-throughput TCRbeta sequencing to examine T cell clonal expansion in alopecia areata, in both the C3H/HeJ mouse model and human patients. Scalp tissue and sorted CD4+ and CD8+ peripheral blood T cells from patchy and totalis/universalis alopecia areata patients and from healthy controls were covered by human TCRbeta sequencing. Biopsies were taken from tofacitinib-treated patients at baseline and at 4 and 24 weeks of treatment, and a later scalp biopsy was taken in several of the tofacitinib-treated patients. Scalp clonality was compared among normal scalp (n=4), patchy alopecia areata scalp (n=8), and alopecia totalis/universalis scalp (n=8). The RNA source kit depended on sample type: the PAXgene miRNA kit for fixed scalp, the miRNeasy kit for PBMCs, and the RNeasy kit for mouse skin. immunoSEQ multiplex PCR using 35 Vbeta forward primers and 13 Jbeta reverse primers was used to amplify TCRbeta CDR3 regions. Overall study outcomes, separate from this receptor: Higher clonality and more expanded CD8+ clones were observed in lesional scalp than in normal scalp, particularly in alopecia totalis/universalis, a finding suggestive of antigenic drive. Shared TCR sequences between patients were less evident than in mice, which may be partly attributable to HLA diversity in the patient population. Resident alphabeta T cells in normal human skin are also sequenced, complicating scalp TCR repertoire analysis, unlike mouse skin dominated by gammadelta T cells.

As encoded in the germline V gene, CDR1 is SGDLS while CDR2 is YYNGEE. Clipping removes 3 bases from V and 6 bases from J, with 13 as the unmatched junction base count. The CDR3, from cysteine to phenylalanine, totals 17 residues. CDR3 DNA only is kept here, 51 bases in frame from base 1. Explained via the paper, the time point label denotes: baseline before oral tofacitinib. Lesional scalp punch biopsies and peripheral blood were collected from alopecia areata patients. After PBMCs were isolated by density centrifugation and stained for CD3, CD4 and CD8, a FACSAria was used to sort CD4+ and CD8+ T cells. On this clone itself: Its antigen is still unknown. Qualities for individual bases were not recorded, and no much larger clone is one base off.

The library came from the immunoSEQ multiplex PCR assay. For TCR sequencing, RNA was extracted from every sample and reverse transcribed into cDNA to serve as template. SuperScript III was used to make first-strand cDNA, primed with a 2:1 mix of oligo-dT and random hexamers. Amplification bias was assessed with a synthetic immune receptor repertoire, and residual bias was removed computationally. On the authors' methods: Raw reads were preprocessed to remove errors, and CDR3 was defined by IMGT conventions from the conserved cysteine to phenylalanine. Clonality was computed by normalizing Shannon entropy by log2 of the number of productive unique TCRs and subtracting the result from 1. Whether each scalp clone was CD4 or CD8 was inferred by checking scalp TCRbeta sequences against the CD4 and CD8 repertoires from sorted blood. TCRdb mirrors the immuneACCESS table, restricted to in-frame sequences. Some clones are absent from its copies; in checked studies, under half trace to an unresolved V gene, and the reason for the others is unknown. That table furnishes V, J and clone size, whereas the DNA furnished D and trimming. Across this sample there are tens of thousands of clones, with about 44% seen only once. The ten largest clones capture about a sixth of the sample.

The sequencing here drew on CD8+ T cells sorted from blood, taken at week 0. This sequence was found in a human donor with alopecia areata. The sequence is built from TRBV9 and TRBJ2-2; TRBD1 agrees with 8 junctional bases. The DNA is as follows: TGTGCCAGCAGCGGGACCCAACGGACAGGGTTCGCCGGGGAGCTGTTTTTT. This codes for CASSGTQRTGFAGELFF. The full variable domain, with segments outside the CDR3 supplied by the reference TRBV9 and TRBJ2-2 proteins, appears as DSGVTQTPKHLITATGQRVTLRCSPRSGDLSVYWYQQSLDQGLQFLIQYYNGEERAKGNILERFSAQQFPDLHSELNLSSLELGDSALYFCASSGTQRTGFAGELFFGEGSRLTVL.